This is a list of T cell receptor beta chains from one sample in a study of blood T cell repertoires in COVID-19. Some clones are missing from TCRdb's copy, which holds only in-frame ones; the method was immunoSEQ multiplex PCR. Altogether approximately 210,000 clones are present, about 85% being singletons, with the ten largest covering 2% to 2.5%. Specimen: PBMCs or T cells enriched from blood (not recorded which). These receptor sequences come from a woman in her twenties or thirties who had recovered from COVID-19. Both conserved end residues are part of each CDR3. D genes are given only for firm matches. Size tells how often a clone was seen (once, few, many) or the class of an expanded clone, and some rows leave it out.

. TRBJ1-5 TRBV5-8 . TGTGCCAGCAGCCCGGGGTCCTTCGGCAATCAGCCCCAGCATTTT CASSPGSFGNQPQHF
. TRBJ2-1 TRBV19 TRBD1 TGTGCCAGTAGTTTGGACAGGGTGGGTGAGCAGTTCTTC CASSLDRVGEQFF
. TRBJ2-1 TRBV4-3 TRBD1 TGCGCCAGCAGCCAAGATTGGGACAGGGACTCCTACAATGAGCAGTTCTTC CASSQDWDRDSYNEQFF
once TRBJ1-3 TRBV4-2 . TGTGCCAGCAGCCAAGAGGGGAGGGGAAACACCATATATTTT CASSQEGRGNTIYF
. TRBJ2-7 TRBV19 TRBD1 TGTGCCAGTAGTGCGGACAGGGGCCTCACCAACGAGCAGTACTTC CASSADRGLTNEQYF
. TRBJ2-3 TRBV25-1 TRBD2 TGTGCCAGCAGTAGACTAGCGGGGTACACAGATACGCAGTATTTT CASSRLAGYTDTQYF
. TRBJ1-4 TRBV7-6 TRBD1 TGTGCCAGCAGCGGGACAGGGATTTATGAAAAACTGTTTTTT CASSGTGIYEKLFF
. TRBJ2-2 TRBV7-8 . TGTGCCAGCAGCAGACGAGTCTTTCCAGGCTCGAACACCGGGGAGCTGTTTTTT CASSRRVFPGSNTGELFF
. TRBJ2-7 TRBV7-9 . TGTGCCAGCAGCCTAAGGACGGGAACCAACGAGCAGTACTTC CASSLRTGTNEQYF
. TRBJ2-1 TRBV7-8 . TGTGCCAGCAGCTTAGTAGCGGACCCCTACAATGAGCAGTTCTTC CASSLVADPYNEQFF
. TRBJ1-6 TRBV6-5 . TGTGCCAGCAGACCGGGACACACGGCTAATTCACCCCTCCACTTT CASRPGHTANSPLHF
. TRBJ2-5 TRBV21-1 . TGTGCCAGCAGCAAATTAAAGGGCAGACAGCACGGGGAGACCCAGTACTTC CASSKLKGRQHGETQYF
. TRBJ1-1 TRBV6-5 TRBD1 TGTGCCAGCAGTCTCGGGACAGGGAACACTGAAGCTTTCTTT CASSLGTGNTEAFF
once TRBJ2-7 TRBV15 . TGTGCCACCAGCCGAAGCCTCGAGCAGTACTTC CATSRSLEQYF
many TRBJ2-5 TRBV19 TRBD2 TGTGCCAGTAGCACCCTGAGCGGGATCCAAGAGACCCAGTACTTC CASSTLSGIQETQYF
. TRBJ1-2 TRBV11-2 . TGTGCCAGCAGCTTAGATGGCCAGGGTTACGGCTACACCTTC CASSLDGQGYGYTF
. TRBJ2-3 TRBV3-1/TRBV3-2 TRBD2 TGTGCCAGCAGCCCCTATAGCGGGGGGGGCACAGATACGCAGTATTTT CASSPYSGGGTDTQYF
once TRBJ2-1 TRBV5-4 TRBD2 TGTGCCAGCAGCTTGGGGGCCGGGACTAACAATGAGCAGTTCTTC CASSLGAGTNNEQFF
. TRBJ2-1 TRBV7-9 . TGTGCCAGCAGCCCGACCGACTTGCCGGATGAGCAGTTCTTC CASSPTDLPDEQFF
once TRBJ1-2 TRBV5-6 TRBD1 TGTGCCAGCAGCGAATTACAGGGGGACTATGGCTACACCTTC CASSELQGDYGYTF
once TRBJ1-4 TRBV5-8 . TGTGCCAGCAGCGCGCGGGGGGACGCAACTAATGAAAAACTGTTTTTT CASSARGDATNEKLFF
. TRBJ1-2 TRBV4-2 TRBD1 TGTGCCAGCAGCCCTCCCCCCGGGACAGGGAAGGGGATTGACTATGGCTACACCTTC CASSPPPGTGKGIDYGYTF
once TRBJ1-1 TRBV6-1 . TGTGCCAGCAGTGAATACAGTGAAGCTTTCTTT CASSEYSEAFF
. TRBJ2-7 TRBV7-3 TRBD2 TGTGCCAGCAGCCCAGGGCTAGCGGGAGAAGGACACGAGCAGTACTTC CASSPGLAGEGHEQYF
. TRBJ1-2 TRBV7-2 . TGTGCCAGCAGCTTAGAGGCCAGCGCCAACTATGGCTACACCTTC CASSLEASANYGYTF
once TRBJ1-6 TRBV18 . TGTGCCAGCTCACCTTATGCCGTCACGGATTCACCCCTCCACTTT CASSPYAVTDSPLHF
. TRBJ2-4 TRBV5-1 TRBD2 TGCGCCAGCAGCTCACTAGCGGGAGGGCTTCGGGTAGAAAACATTCAGTACTTC CASSSLAGGLRVENIQYF
. TRBJ2-1 TRBV4-2 TRBD2 TGTGCCAGCAGCCAAGTAGCGGGGGGAAAAGACAATGAGCAGTTCTTC CASSQVAGGKDNEQFF
. TRBJ1-5 TRBV19 . TGTGCCAGTAGTATAGGAGGGTTTGCGAATCAGCCCCAGCATTTT CASSIGGFANQPQHF
. TRBJ1-2 TRBV11-2 . TGTGCCAGCAGCTTAGATCTAACAGCTTCTACCTATGGCTACACCTTC CASSLDLTASTYGYTF